The 20 T cell receptor beta chains below all came from one sample that was sequenced in a study of T cells in Graves' hyperthyroidism and ophthalmopathy. RNA transcripts yielded amplified TCR beta CDR3 regions. The TCR CDR3 first-round RT-PCR relied on the HTBI primer set. One entry per CDR3 protein, called by TCRdb with MiXCR from the multiplex PCR reads. Among roughly 570,000 distinct CDR3 sequences, more than 15% were seen once, and the ten largest hold under 8%. The sample consisted of blood. These receptors came from a woman aged 25 to 39 with Graves' hyperthyroidism.

This clonotype was observed at least ten times. The chain couples TRBV7-6 to TRBJ2-5; 9 nucleotides agree with TRBD2. Trimming cost V 8 bases and J 5 bases; bases outside gene matches: 6. The CDR3 runs to 13 residues. CDR1 and CDR2 from the germline V gene are SGHVS and FNYEAQ. This chain's CDR3 is CASYSGSYETQYF. CDR3 DNA: TGTGCCAGCTATAGCGGGAGCTATGAGACCCAGTACTTC. The full variable domain, with the rest looked up from reference TRBV7-6 and TRBJ2-5, is GAGVSQSPRYKVTKRGQDVALRCDPISGHVSLYWYRQALGQGPEFLTYFNYEAQQDKSGLPNDRFSAERPEGSISTLTIQRTEQRDSAMYRCASYSGSYETQYFGPGTRLLVL.

This clonotype was seen repeatedly, ten times or more. The chain couples TRBV2 to TRBJ2-7; possibly TRBD1 or TRBD2 for D (5 bases each). Trimming cost V 11 bases and J 0 bases, with 8 bases left between them. From germline, CDR1 is SNHLY and CDR2 FYNNEI. The CDR3 has 11 amino acids. Here the CDR3 reads CAWGSSYEQYF. The CDR3 DNA sequence: TGTGCCTGGGGGAGCTCCTACGAGCAGTACTTC.

This clonotype has just a few counts. The chain has TRBV10-3 and TRBJ2-7, with 14 bases that match TRBD2. Germline CDR1 reads ENHRY; CDR2 reads SYGVKD. The CDR3 totals 14 residues. The J segment lost 6 bases and the V segment lost 6 bases, leaving 4 bases of the junction unmatched. CDR3: CAIRGLAGAPEQYF. The CDR3 DNA follows: TGTGCCATCAGGGGACTAGCGGGAGCCCCCGAGCAGTACTTC.

This clonotype was counted at least ten times. The chain employs TRBV11-3 and TRBJ1-1; D call uncertain. The germline V gene has CDR1 SGHNT and CDR2 YENEEA. The ends were cut back, 5 bases at V and 1 base at J, with 8 bases in the middle. The CDR3 is made up of 13 amino acids. CDR3 sequence reads: CASSKGRNTEAFF. As DNA, the CDR3 is TGTGCCAGCAGCAAAGGGAGGAACACTGAAGCTTTCTTT.

This clonotype was counted between two and nine times. This chain uses TRBV5-1 with TRBJ1-2, with D possibly TRBD1 on 5 matching bases. V was trimmed by 1 base and J by 1 base, leaving 11 bases between them. Looked up from germline, CDR1 is SGHRS and CDR2 is YFSETQ. The CDR3 totals 15 residues. CDR3 sequence: CASSLRRGNNYGYTF. The CDR3 region has the DNA TGCGCCAGCAGCTTGCGTAGGGGAAATAACTATGGCTACACCTTC.

The sample holds a few counts of this clonotype. The chain carries TRBV29-1 and TRBJ2-7; D is undetermined. This CDR3 has 10 residues. The V end was cut by 4 bases, the J end by 2 bases, with 3 bases between. CDR1 is SQVTM and CDR2 is ANQGSEA in the germline V gene. The CDR3 sequence: CSVGTYEQYF. The CDR3 DNA follows: TGCAGCGTTGGAACCTACGAGCAGTACTTC.

This clonotype was recorded at least ten times. The gene calls are TRBV20-1 and TRBJ2-1; tentative D call: TRBD1 (6 bases). V was pared by 4 bases and J by 9 bases, with 10 bases between. Germline V gene lookup returns CDR1 DFQATT and CDR2 SNEGSKA (reference sequence). CDR3 length: 11 residues. CDR3 region: CSAKGVGEQFF. The DNA for the CDR3 is TGCAGTGCTAAGGGGGTGGGTGAGCAGTTCTTC.

This clonotype was seen ten or more times. V gene TRBV28 combines with J gene TRBJ1-2; 7 nucleotides match TRBD1. The length of the CDR3 is 16 residues. Trimming at V came to 8 bases and at J to 3 bases, leaving 15 bases not matched to a gene. CDR1 is MDHEN and CDR2 is SYDVKM in the germline V gene. The CDR3 sequence is CASLNDDSGGDYGYTF. CDR3 nucleotides: TGTGCCAGCCTCAACGACGACTCAGGGGGAGACTATGGCTACACCTTC.

The chain combines TRBV12-3 or TRBV12-4 with TRBJ2-1; 9 bases fit TRBD2. This CDR3 contains 15 residues. V was pared by 5 bases and J by 7 bases, with 9 bases of the junction left unmatched. CDR3 nucleotides: TGTGCCAGCAGTCCCCTAGCGGGACTAGAGAATGAGCAGTTCTTC. Amino acids: CASSPLAGLENEQFF.

This clonotype was counted many times. CDR3 coding DNA: TGTGCCAGCAGTGAAGCGCTTCTGCACGAGCAGTACTTC. Amino acid sequence: CASSEALLHEQYF. The chain links TRBV2 to TRBJ2-7, with D uncertain. The CDR3 length is 13 residues. V gave up 0 bases and J gave up 5 bases, with 8 bases separating them. Germline loops: CDR1 SNHLY, CDR2 FYNNEI.

The gene calls are TRBV20-1 and TRBJ2-7; 9 positions agree with TRBD2. V shed 5 bases, J shed 2 bases, and the junction held 4 bases outside the gene matches. The germline gives CDR1 DFQATT, CDR2 SNEGSKA (reference sequence). The CDR3 is 13 amino acids. CDR3 sequence reads: CSADRTSAYEQYF. The CDR3 coding sequence is TGCAGTGCTGACCGGACTAGCGCCTACGAGCAGTACTTC.

The sample holds a few counts of this clonotype. This chain connects TRBV7-9 to TRBJ1-1, with no clear D. The germline gives CDR1 SEHNR, CDR2 FQNEAQ (reference sequence). The CDR3 runs 12 residues. Trimming removed 5 bases from V and 2 bases from J, with 6 bases in between. The CDR3 sequence is CASSVRNTEAFF. The CDR3, as DNA: TGTGCCAGCAGCGTGCGTAACACTGAAGCTTTCTTT.

This clonotype was counted a few times. The chain carries TRBV27 and TRBJ2-7; D unclear. The germline V gene has CDR1 MNHEY and CDR2 SMNVEV (reference sequence). The ends were cut back, 4 bases at V and 7 bases at J, with 14 bases in the middle. This CDR3 has 13 residues. This CDR3 reads CASSSPPSGEQYF. The CDR3 DNA is TGTGCCAGCAGTTCGCCTCCCTCTGGAGAGCAGTACTTC.

This clonotype was found many times. The chain has TRBV6-6 and TRBJ2-3; 8 positions agree with TRBD2. After removal of 0 bases from V and 5 bases from J, the junction contained 4 bases not matched to a gene. CDR1 MNHNY and CDR2 SVGAGI come from the germline V gene (reference sequence). The CDR3 is 15 residues long. The CDR3 region is CASSYSELAVDTQYF. The DNA of the CDR3 is TGTGCCAGCAGTTACTCGGAACTAGCGGTAGATACGCAGTATTTT.

This clonotype has at least ten counts. The chain uses TRBV5-1 and TRBJ2-3, with 8 positions matching TRBD2. CDR1 SGHRS and CDR2 YFSETQ come from the germline V gene. Losses at the gene ends were 4 bases for V and 2 bases for J; bases not matched to a gene: 6. The CDR3 consists of 15 residues. CDR3: CASSPEAGATDTQYF. The CDR3 nucleotides read TGCGCCAGCAGCCCGGAAGCGGGAGCCACAGATACGCAGTATTTT.

This clonotype has a count of ten or more. A junction end diverges from the germline sequence, so it may reflect a read error. The chain combines TRBV11-2 with TRBJ2-3; 9 bases line up with TRBD2. Germline assignment: CDR1 SGHAT and CDR2 FQNNGV. The CDR3 consists of 15 residues. For the CDR3, the DNA is TGTGCCAGCAGTTTAGCGGGAGTGCCAACAGATACGCAGTATTTT. Its protein is CASSLAGVPTDTQYF.

Regarding this clonotype: A much larger clone differs by one base, so this may be a read error. The chain recombines TRBV12-3 or TRBV12-4 with TRBJ2-1; tentative D call: TRBD2 (6 bases). V was shortened by 9 bases and J by 7 bases, with 16 bases between the two germline ends. The CDR3 length is 13 residues. The CDR3 DNA is TGTGCCAGGAGCAAAACTAGCTGGAATGAGCAGTTCTTC. Translation gives CARSKTSWNEQFF.

This clonotype was recorded many times. This sequence joins TRBV20-1 and TRBJ2-1, with 7 bases that match TRBD2. This CDR3 region has 15 residues. The germline V gene has CDR1 DFQATT and CDR2 SNEGSKA (reference sequence). Losses at the gene ends were 3 bases for V and 1 base for J; bases not matched to a gene: 6. CDR3 sequence: CSASASGYSYNEQFF. As DNA, the CDR3 is TGCAGTGCTAGCGCTAGCGGATATTCCTACAATGAGCAGTTCTTC.

This clonotype was picked up a small number of times. The V gene is TRBV19, the J gene TRBJ2-2, with TRBD1 matching over 9 bases. CDR1 and CDR2 (germline): LNHDA, SQIVND (reference sequence). The junction had 14 bases not matched to a gene; V was cut back by 5 bases and J by 1 base. CDR3 length equals 19 residues. The CDR3 region is CASSPTGTGNSRNTGELFF. The DNA of the CDR3 is TGTGCCAGTAGTCCTACCGGGACAGGGAATAGTAGGAACACCGGGGAGCTGTTTTTT.

This chain connects TRBV6-1 to TRBJ2-7; 8 bases match TRBD1. The CDR3 is 15 residues long. Germline trimming cut 8 bases from V and 2 bases from J; bases unmatched to any gene: 11. Germline CDR1 reads MNHNS; CDR2 reads SASEGT. CDR3 region: CASSLRQGSPYEQYF. The CDR3 DNA reads TGTGCCAGCTCCCTCAGACAGGGGAGCCCCTACGAGCAGTACTTC.